The clone carrying this T cell receptor (beta chain) was counted many times. The antigen remains unidentified. TCRdb re-derived calls from the reads in MiXCR, one entry per CDR3 protein. This sample has roughly 500,000 distinct CDR3 sequences, with around 11% found just once. This sample is drawn from a study of T cell repertoires in cytomegalovirus infection. Overall study context: In public TCR beta signatures, there were indications of both CMV infection and matching HLA type.

Trimming cost V 1 base and J 11 bases, with 17 bases left between them. CDR3 length: 14 residues. Overall study findings and caveats: Pooled public TCR beta family frequency picked out CMV carriers with the relevant HLA. HLA-C-restricted TCR beta clonotypes specific for CMV led the ex vivo response.

The chain has TRBV12-3 or TRBV12-4 and TRBJ1-1, with a tentative D call TRBD1 (6 bases). Sequenced sample: PBMCs. The source is a human donor in good health (CMV status not recorded). Some clones in this sample may be carry-over from other donors' samples. CDR3 nucleotide sequence: TGTGCCAGCAGTTTAGAGGCGCCACAGGGCCCGGCTTTCTTT. Translated, it gives CASSLEAPQGPAFF.